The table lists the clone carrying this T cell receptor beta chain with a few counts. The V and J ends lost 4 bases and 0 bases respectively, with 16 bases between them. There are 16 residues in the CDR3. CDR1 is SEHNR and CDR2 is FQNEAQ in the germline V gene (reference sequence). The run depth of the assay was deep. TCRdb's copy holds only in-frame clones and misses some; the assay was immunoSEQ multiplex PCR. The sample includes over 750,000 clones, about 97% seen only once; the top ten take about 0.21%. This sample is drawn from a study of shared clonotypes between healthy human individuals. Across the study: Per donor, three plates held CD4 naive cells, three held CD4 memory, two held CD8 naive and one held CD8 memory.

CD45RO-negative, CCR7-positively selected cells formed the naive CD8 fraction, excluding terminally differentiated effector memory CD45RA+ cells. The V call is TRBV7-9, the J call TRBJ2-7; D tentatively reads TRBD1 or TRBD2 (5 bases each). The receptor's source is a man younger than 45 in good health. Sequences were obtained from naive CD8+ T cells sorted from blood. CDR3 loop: CASSSPEGQFSYEQYF. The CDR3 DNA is TGTGCCAGCAGCTCACCCGAGGGGCAGTTCTCCTACGAGCAGTACTTC.